The 8 T cell receptor beta chains presented below share a single source sample, sequenced in a study of T cell changes during pregnancy in multiple sclerosis. TCRdb's copy holds only in-frame clones and misses some; the assay was immunoSEQ multiplex PCR. The table lists tens of thousands of clones, about 93% of them singletons, with 0.6% to 0.75% in the top ten. Here the sequenced sample was CD4+ T cells from peripheral blood mononuclear cells, taken in the third trimester of pregnancy. The receptor set was obtained from a female donor with multiple sclerosis, enrolled in a pregnancy study.

The CDR3 DNA sequence: TGTGCCTGGAGCAGGGAAGGTGAAAAACTGTTTTTT. It is translated as CAWSREGEKLFF. The chain is built from TRBV30 and TRBJ1-4, with D possibly TRBD1 on 5 matching bases. V lost 3 bases and J lost 7, with 9 bases in between. Germline V gene data show CDR1 as GTSNPN and CDR2 as SVGIG (reference sequence). The CDR3 sequence is 12 residues long.

The chain recombines TRBV18 with TRBJ1-5, with D maybe TRBD1 (6 bases). V gave up 0 bases and J gave up 6 bases, with 15 bases separating them. The CDR3 runs to 16 residues. From germline, CDR1 is KGHSH and CDR2 LQKENI. CDR3 sequence (DNA): TGTGCCAGCTCACCACCCGGTACAGGGTCTTTTCAGCCCCAGCATTTT. It codes for CASSPPGTGSFQPQHF.

The chain uses TRBV5-1 and TRBJ1-3; a possible D gene is TRBD1 (6 bases). Germline CDR1 SGHRS, CDR2 YFSETQ. Trimming removed 6 bases from V and 2 bases from J, with 6 bases in between. There are 12 residues in the CDR3. CDR3 DNA: TGCGCCAGCAAGGGGGCTGGAAACACCATATATTTT. This gives the protein CASKGAGNTIYF.

The chain combines TRBV18 with TRBJ1-2; D perhaps matches TRBD1 (6 bases). The V and J ends lost 2 bases and 4 bases respectively, with 11 bases between them. Germline V lookup: CDR1 KGHSH, CDR2 LQKENI. This CDR3 is 14 amino acids long. CDR3 DNA sequence: TGTGCCAGCTCACCAAACAGGGCCGGCTATGGCTACACCTTC. This sequence encodes CASSPNRAGYGYTF. Full variable domain (outside the CDR3, taken from reference TRBV18 and TRBJ1-2): NAGVMQNPRHLVRRRGQEARLRCSPMKGHSHVYWYRQLPEEGLKFMVYLQKENIIDESGMPKERFSAEFPKEGPSILRIQQVVRGDSAAYFCASSPNRAGYGYTFGSGTRLTVV.

The chain uses TRBV7-6 and TRBJ1-1; 8 bases are a match to TRBD1. V lost 5 bases to trimming and J lost 6 bases; unmatched junction nucleotides: 5. The CDR3 is 13 residues long. CDR1 and CDR2 from the germline V gene are SGHVS and FNYEAQ. CDR3 sequence reads: CASSPTGAPEAFF. The CDR3 DNA reads as TGTGCCAGCAGCCCGACAGGGGCCCCTGAAGCTTTCTTT.

V and J are TRBV5-8 and TRBJ1-4, with D maybe TRBD1 (6 bases). Trimming cost V 4 bases and J 5 bases, with 12 bases left between them. The CDR3 runs to 14 residues. The germline V gene has CDR1 SGHTS and CDR2 YDEGEE. The CDR3 DNA is TGTGCCAGCAGCCGGACAGAAGACAATGAAAAACTGTTTTTT. Encoded protein: CASSRTEDNEKLFF. The variable domain in full, completed from reference TRBV5-8 and TRBJ1-4, reads EAGVTQSPTHLIKTRGQQATLRCSPISGHTSVYWYQQALGLGLQFLLWYDEGEERNRGNFPPRFSGRQFPNYSSELNVNALELEDSALYLCASSRTEDNEKLFFGSGTQLSVL.

This chain uses TRBV5-4 with TRBJ2-3; maybe TRBD2 (6 bases). The CDR3 runs 15 residues. V was trimmed by 5 bases and J by 2 bases, leaving 15 bases between them. The germline gives CDR1 SGHNT, CDR2 YYREEE (reference sequence). The CDR3, as DNA: TGTGCCAGCAGTCCGGAGGGGAGACTCACAGATACGCAGTATTTT. Amino acid sequence: CASSPEGRLTDTQYF.

The genes are TRBV19 and TRBJ2-2; tentative D call: TRBD2 (5 bases). Germline lookup yields CDR1 LNHDA and CDR2 SQIVND (reference sequence). The CDR3 has 15 residues. V was clipped by 9 bases and J by 0 bases, with 14 bases between them. In DNA form, the CDR3 reads TGTGCCAGAAAGGAGTGGGAGACGAACACCGGGGAGCTGTTTTTT. Protein product: CARKEWETNTGELFF.